A selection of T cell receptor beta chains follows, all from one sample in a study of cytomegalovirus exposure and HLA in healthy donors. Sequencing used immunoSEQ multiplex PCR; TCRdb keeps in-frame clones, though not all of them. This table has about 94,000 clones, around 80% appearing once. Source material: PBMCs. The receptor set was obtained from a woman in her sixties in good health and CMV-seronegative. CDR3s include the opening cysteine and the closing phenylalanine or tryptophan. The D gene is left open where the match is weak. Only some rows state a clone size, as once, few, many or a class for expanded clones.

TRBD2,15,TRBV4-1,-,TRBJ2-4,CASSQERGDKNIQYF,TGCGCCAGCAGCCAAGAACGGGGGGACAAAAACATTCAGTACTTC
TRBD2,16,TRBV2,-,TRBJ2-1,CASTLMSGGSYNEQFF,TGTGCCAGCACCCTGATGTCGGGAGGCTCCTACAATGAGCAGTTCTTC
-,13,TRBV7-2,-,TRBJ1-1,CASSPRMNTEAFF,TGTGCCAGCAGCCCTAGAATGAACACTGAAGCTTTCTTT
-,14,TRBV14,-,TRBJ2-7,CASSQGHFVAEQYF,TGTGCCAGCAGCCAAGGACACTTCGTCGCAGAGCAGTACTTC
TRBD1,15,TRBV5-6,-,TRBJ1-1,CASSPLRGLDSEAFF,TGTGCCAGCAGCCCCCTAAGGGGGCTTGACAGTGAAGCTTTCTTT
TRBD1,16,TRBV4-3,-,TRBJ2-2,CASSRENRGWAGELFF,TGCGCCAGCAGCCGGGAAAACAGGGGATGGGCCGGGGAGCTGTTTTTT
-,12,TRBV2,-,TRBJ2-7,CASRAGTYEQYF,TGTGCCAGCAGGGCGGGAACCTACGAGCAGTACTTC
-,15,TRBV6-5,-,TRBJ1-3,CAGSYGTIAGNTIYF,TGTGCCGGCAGTTACGGGACAATAGCTGGAAACACCATATATTTT
-,12,TRBV2,-,TRBJ1-1,CASKASDTEAFF,TGTGCCAGCAAAGCATCGGACACTGAAGCTTTCTTT
-,16,TRBV28,-,TRBJ2-5,CASSLFGSPAQETQYF,TGTGCCAGCAGTTTATTTGGGAGTCCCGCCCAAGAGACCCAGTACTTC
TRBD1,13,TRBV5-6,-,TRBJ1-1,CASSLGGQGDAFF,TGTGCCAGCAGCTTGGGGGGACAGGGAGACGCTTTCTTT
-,12,TRBV27,-,TRBJ2-7,CASSSLAYEQYF,TGTGCCAGCAGCTCCCTTGCCTACGAGCAGTACTTC
-,13,TRBV5-6,-,TRBJ2-7,CASSLGIGDEQYF,TGTGCCAGCAGCTTGGGGATAGGGGACGAGCAGTACTTC
TRBD1,14,TRBV10-2,-,TRBJ2-1,CASRAGGSYNEQFF,TGCGCCAGCAGGGCAGGGGGCTCCTACAATGAGCAGTTCTTC
-,15,TRBV27,-,TRBJ2-7,CASSPLQMSSYEQYF,TGTGCCAGCAGCCCCCTACAGATGAGCTCCTACGAGCAGTACTTC
-,19,TRBV23-1,-,TRBJ2-6,CASSQLCRGIPSGANVLTF,TGCGCCAGCAGTCAATTGTGTCGGGGGATTCCTTCTGGGGCCAACGTCCTGACTTTC
TRBD1,16,TRBV10-3,-,TRBJ1-4,CAISEGTGSTNEKLFF,TGTGCCATCAGTGAGGGGACAGGGAGCACTAATGAAAAACTGTTTTTT
TRBD1,12,TRBV2,-,TRBJ1-2,CASTGTGVGYTF,TGTGCCAGCACCGGGACAGGGGTCGGCTACACCTTC
-,14,TRBV27,once,TRBJ2-2,CASSFGPIPGELFF,TGTGCCAGCAGTTTTGGGCCCATTCCCGGGGAGCTGTTTTTT
-,14,TRBV10-3,few,TRBJ2-3,CAISGGLTTDTQYF,TGTGCCATCAGTGGGGGACTGACTACAGATACGCAGTATTTT
TRBD2,16,TRBV7-2,-,TRBJ2-5,CASSSPGLAGVKTQYF,TGTGCCAGCAGCTCCCCAGGACTAGCGGGTGTTAAGACCCAGTACTTC
-,13,TRBV6-1,-,TRBJ1-2,CASNPRQVYGYTF,TGTGCCAGCAATCCGAGACAAGTTTATGGCTACACCTTC
-,16,TRBV4-1,-,TRBJ2-5,CASSQVSTTPPETQYF,TGCGCCAGCAGCCAAGTTTCTACCACCCCTCCCGAGACCCAGTACTTC
-,13,TRBV4-1,few,TRBJ1-1,CASSQARDTEAFF,TGCGCCAGCAGCCAAGCGCGGGACACTGAAGCTTTCTTT
-,19,TRBV4-2,once,TRBJ2-3,CASSHTRGIGRGGTDTQYF,TGTGCCAGCAGCCATACCAGGGGCATAGGGAGGGGCGGCACAGATACGCAGTATTTT
TRBD1,15,TRBV6-5,-,TRBJ2-7,CASSYGDRDIYEQYF,TGTGCCAGCAGTTACGGGGACAGGGATATTTACGAGCAGTACTTC